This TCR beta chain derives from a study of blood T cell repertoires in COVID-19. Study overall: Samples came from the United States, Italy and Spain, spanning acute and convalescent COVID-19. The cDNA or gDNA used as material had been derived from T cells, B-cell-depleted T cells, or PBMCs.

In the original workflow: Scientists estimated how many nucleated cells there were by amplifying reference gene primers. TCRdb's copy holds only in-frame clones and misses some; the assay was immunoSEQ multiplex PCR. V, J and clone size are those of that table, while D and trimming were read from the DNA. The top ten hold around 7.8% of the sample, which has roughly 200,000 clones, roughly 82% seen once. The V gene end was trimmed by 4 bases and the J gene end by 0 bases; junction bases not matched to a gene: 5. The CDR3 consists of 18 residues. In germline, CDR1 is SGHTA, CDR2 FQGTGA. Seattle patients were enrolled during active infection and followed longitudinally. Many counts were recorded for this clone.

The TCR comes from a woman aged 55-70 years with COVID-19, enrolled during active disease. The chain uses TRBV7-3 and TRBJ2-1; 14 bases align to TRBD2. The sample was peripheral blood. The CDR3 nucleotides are TGTGCCAGCAGCTCCCGGACTAGCGGGAGGAGCTCCTACAATGAGCAGTTCTTC. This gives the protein CASSSRTSGRSSYNEQFF.